These T cell receptor beta chains were read from a single sample in a study of blood T cell repertoires in COVID-19. Assay: immunoSEQ multiplex PCR; the TCRdb copy retains only in-frame clones and omits some. The sample carries under 300,000 clones, 90% recorded once. The specimen was peripheral blood. The source is a woman between 40 and 50 years old with acute or convalescent COVID-19. The conserved cysteine and the conserved F or W are not part of the CDR3 here.

ASSTPGGADYGYT TRBJ1-2 TRBV19
ASSQEGQPIYGYT TRBJ1-2 TRBV3-1/TRBV3-2
ASSGGTDDNEKLF TRBJ1-4 TRBV9
ASGWTGQGYTEAF TRBJ1-1 TRBV12-5
ASSQNRNEQF TRBJ2-1 TRBV4-1
ASNRGPVQETQY TRBJ2-5 TRBV9
ASTLDRVSWANVLT TRBJ2-6 TRBV19
ASSLGAVSDTQY TRBJ2-3 TRBV5-1
ATDERGSSGYT TRBJ1-2 TRBV19
ASRSFFITGSNYGYT TRBJ1-2 TRBV27
ASSSLERGLYQETQY TRBJ2-5 TRBV5-4
ASPIQASAEKLF TRBJ1-4 TRBV28
ASSPGVAGGLSTDTQY TRBJ2-3 TRBV7-8
ATRPPGTDNSPLH TRBJ1-6 TRBV10-3
ASSQGQGRAIGYT TRBJ1-2 TRBV3-1/TRBV3-2
ASSQGNGGASDTQY TRBJ2-3 TRBV4-2
ASSLGQVHGYT TRBJ1-2 TRBV5-6
ASSIQAGTDTQY TRBJ2-3 TRBV19
ASTSPGGINEQF TRBJ2-1 TRBV7-9
ASRRTSSTYNSPLH TRBJ1-6 TRBV19
AIRKEGINQPQH TRBJ1-5 TRBV10-3
ASSEIRQGQKTQY TRBJ2-5 TRBV2
ASSQLAADTQY TRBJ2-3 TRBV3-1/TRBV3-2
AISESRENTEAF TRBJ1-1 TRBV10-3
ASTQVGRGGGVNTEAF TRBJ1-1 TRBV2
ASSQLTGQGEAF TRBJ1-1 TRBV14
ASMRDRVYNEQF TRBJ2-1 TRBV6-5
ASSSVQARTGELF TRBJ2-2 TRBV11-2
SVLGGQETEAF TRBJ1-1 TRBV29-1
ASSMGQGVTEAF TRBJ1-1 TRBV11-2
ASSTGGGYT TRBJ1-2 TRBV21-1
ASSYSGGADQPQH TRBJ1-5 TRBV6-5
ASRMTGAEAF TRBJ1-1 TRBV5-1
ASSRDYKNIQY TRBJ2-4 TRBV2
ASTRDRRGYT TRBJ1-2 TRBV6-5
ASSPYSGGALSGLTDTQY TRBJ2-3 TRBV27
ASSRGLQGSSNSPLH TRBJ1-6 TRBV2
ASRQRGTNTEAF TRBJ1-1 TRBV6-5
ASSLGQGARDTQY TRBJ2-3 TRBV9
ASRPGQGADTQY TRBJ2-3 TRBV14
ASSLAGTGRNTIY TRBJ1-3 TRBV5-6
ASARNQPQH TRBJ1-5 TRBV28
ASSPGDSSSSYNEQF TRBJ2-1 TRBV5-1
ASSQGTGQETQY TRBJ2-5 TRBV4-2
ASSLALFNSPLH TRBJ1-6 TRBV7-8
ASSESGPYRGYT TRBJ1-2 TRBV2
ASSGGTGNGYT TRBJ1-2 TRBV11-1
ASSRTDNSPLH TRBJ1-6 TRBV3-1/TRBV3-2
ASSLGAVEAF TRBJ1-1 TRBV12-3/TRBV12-4
ASSRTGTYGYT TRBJ1-2 TRBV5-4
ASSLAGDRRYQETQY TRBJ2-5 TRBV5-1
AGAPHHEASLGYT TRBJ1-2 TRBV6-5
ASRVGVSGNTIY TRBJ1-3 TRBV5-1
ASSQGMNRPGRVTIY TRBJ1-3 TRBV14
ASSPGDITDTQY TRBJ2-3 TRBV4-1
ATSRATNEKLF TRBJ1-4 TRBV15